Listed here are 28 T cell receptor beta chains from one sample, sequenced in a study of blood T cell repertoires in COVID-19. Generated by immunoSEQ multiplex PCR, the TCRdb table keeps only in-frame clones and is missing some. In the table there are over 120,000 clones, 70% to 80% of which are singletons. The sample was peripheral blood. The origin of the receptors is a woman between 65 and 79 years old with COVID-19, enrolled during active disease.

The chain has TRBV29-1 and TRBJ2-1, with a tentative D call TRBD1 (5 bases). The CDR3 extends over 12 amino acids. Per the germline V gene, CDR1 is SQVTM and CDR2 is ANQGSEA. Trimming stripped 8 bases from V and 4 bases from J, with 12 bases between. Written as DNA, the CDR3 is TGCAGCTCACAGACAGAGTACAATGAGCAGTTCTTC. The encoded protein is CSSQTEYNEQFF.

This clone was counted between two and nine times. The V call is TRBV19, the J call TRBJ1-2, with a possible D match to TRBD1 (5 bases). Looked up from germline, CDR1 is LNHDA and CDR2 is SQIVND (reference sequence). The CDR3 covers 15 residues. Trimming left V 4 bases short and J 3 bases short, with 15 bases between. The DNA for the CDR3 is TGTGCCAGTAGTAACAATCCGGCAGGGCACTATGGCTACACCTTC. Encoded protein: CASSNNPAGHYGYTF.

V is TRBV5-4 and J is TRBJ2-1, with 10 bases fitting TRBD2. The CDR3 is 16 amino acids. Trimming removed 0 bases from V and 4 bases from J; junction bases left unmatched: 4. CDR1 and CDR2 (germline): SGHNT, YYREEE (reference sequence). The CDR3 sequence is CASSLAAGGRYNEQFF. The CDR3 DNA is TGTGCCAGCAGCTTGGCAGCGGGGGGGCGGTACAATGAGCAGTTCTTC. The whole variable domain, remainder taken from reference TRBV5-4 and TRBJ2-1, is ETGVTQSPTHLIKTRGQQVTLRCSSQSGHNTVSWYQQALGQGPQFIFQYYREEENGRGNFPPRFSGLQFPNYSSELNVNALELDDSALYLCASSLAAGGRYNEQFFGPGTRLTVL.

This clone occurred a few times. Here the CDR3 reads CASSTGLAAPDTQYF. In DNA form, the CDR3 reads TGTGCCAGTAGTACCGGACTAGCGGCCCCAGATACGCAGTATTTT. The chain combines TRBV19 with TRBJ2-3; 10 bases map to TRBD2. This CDR3 is built from 15 residues. Per the germline V gene, CDR1 is LNHDA and CDR2 is SQIVND (reference sequence). V trimming: 4 bases; J trimming: 4 bases; junction bases outside the gene matches: 5.

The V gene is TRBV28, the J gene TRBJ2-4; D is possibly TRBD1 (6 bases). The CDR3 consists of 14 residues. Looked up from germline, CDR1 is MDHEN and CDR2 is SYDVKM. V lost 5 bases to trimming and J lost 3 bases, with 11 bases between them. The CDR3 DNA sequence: TGTGCCAGCAGTCTGGTAGGGGGCAAAAACATTCAGTACTTC. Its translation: CASSLVGGKNIQYF.

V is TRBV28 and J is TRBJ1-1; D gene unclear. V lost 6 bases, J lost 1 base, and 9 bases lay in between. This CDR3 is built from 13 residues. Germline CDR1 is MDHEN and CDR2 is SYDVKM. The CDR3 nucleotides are TGTGCCAGCAGCGAAGCACCGAACACTGAAGCTTTCTTT. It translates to CASSEAPNTEAFF.

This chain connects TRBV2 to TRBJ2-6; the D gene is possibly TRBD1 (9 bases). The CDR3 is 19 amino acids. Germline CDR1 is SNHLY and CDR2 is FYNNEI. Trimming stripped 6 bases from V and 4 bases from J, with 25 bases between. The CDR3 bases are TGTGCCAGCAGGACGGGAGGGACAGGGTTAAGTCCGGGGGCCAACGTCCTGACTTTC. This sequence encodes CASRTGGTGLSPGANVLTF.

The CDR3 bases are TGTGCCAGTAGTACCGGACAGGATCAGCCCCAGCATTTT. Translated: CASSTGQDQPQHF. The chain links TRBV19 to TRBJ1-5; 7 bases are a match to TRBD1. V shed 4 bases and J 5 bases; nucleotides not matched to a gene: 2. Germline assignment: CDR1 LNHDA and CDR2 SQIVND (reference sequence). This CDR3 region has 13 residues.

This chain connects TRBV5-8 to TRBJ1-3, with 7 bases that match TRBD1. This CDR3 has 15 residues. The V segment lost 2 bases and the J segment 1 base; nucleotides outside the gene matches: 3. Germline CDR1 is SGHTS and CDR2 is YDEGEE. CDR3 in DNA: TGTGCCAGCAGCTTAGGGGGCGCGTCTGGAAACACCATATATTTT. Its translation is CASSLGGASGNTIYF.

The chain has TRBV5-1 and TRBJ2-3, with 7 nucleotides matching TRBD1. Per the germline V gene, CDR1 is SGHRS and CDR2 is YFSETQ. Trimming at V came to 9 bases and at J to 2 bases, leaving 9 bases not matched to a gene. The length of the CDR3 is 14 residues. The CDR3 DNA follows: TGCGCCACCTCGACAGGGACCCCCACAGATACGCAGTATTTT. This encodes CATSTGTPTDTQYF.

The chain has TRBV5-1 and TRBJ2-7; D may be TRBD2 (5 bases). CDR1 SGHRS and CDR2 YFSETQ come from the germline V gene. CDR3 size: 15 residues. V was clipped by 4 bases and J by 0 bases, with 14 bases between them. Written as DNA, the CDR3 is TGCGCCAGCAGCCCCCCCAGCGGACCCTCCTACGAGCAGTACTTC. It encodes CASSPPSGPSYEQYF.

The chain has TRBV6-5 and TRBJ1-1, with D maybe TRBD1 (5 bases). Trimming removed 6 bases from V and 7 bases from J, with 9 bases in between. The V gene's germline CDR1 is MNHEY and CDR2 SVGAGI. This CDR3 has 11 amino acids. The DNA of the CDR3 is TGTGCCAGCAGGGGGGAGGGTGAAGCTTTCTTT. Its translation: CASRGEGEAFF.

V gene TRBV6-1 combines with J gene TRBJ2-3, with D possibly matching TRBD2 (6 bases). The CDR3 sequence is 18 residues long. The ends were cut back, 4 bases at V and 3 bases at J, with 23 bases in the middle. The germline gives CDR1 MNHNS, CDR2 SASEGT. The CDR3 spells CASSGGVVAASGTDTQYF. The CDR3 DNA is TGTGCCAGCAGTGGGGGGGTGGTAGCGGCGTCAGGGACAGATACGCAGTATTTT.

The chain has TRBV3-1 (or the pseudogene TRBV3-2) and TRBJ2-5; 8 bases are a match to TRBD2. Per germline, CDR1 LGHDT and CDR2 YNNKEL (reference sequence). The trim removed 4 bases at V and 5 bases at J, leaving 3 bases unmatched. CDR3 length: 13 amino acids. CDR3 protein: CASSLLAGETQYF. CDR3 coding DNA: TGTGCCAGCAGCCTCTTAGCGGGGGAGACCCAGTACTTC.

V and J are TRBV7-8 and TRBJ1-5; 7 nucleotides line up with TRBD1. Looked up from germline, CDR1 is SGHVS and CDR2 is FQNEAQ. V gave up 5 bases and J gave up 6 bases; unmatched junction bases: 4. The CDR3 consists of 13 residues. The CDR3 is CASSRGQAQPQHF. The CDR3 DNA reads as TGTGCCAGCAGCAGGGGGCAAGCTCAGCCCCAGCATTTT.

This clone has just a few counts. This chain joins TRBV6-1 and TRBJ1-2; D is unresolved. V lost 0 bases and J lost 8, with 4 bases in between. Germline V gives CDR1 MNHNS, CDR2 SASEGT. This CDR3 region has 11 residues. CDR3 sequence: CASSEAAGYTF. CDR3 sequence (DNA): TGTGCCAGCAGTGAAGCAGCCGGCTACACCTTC.

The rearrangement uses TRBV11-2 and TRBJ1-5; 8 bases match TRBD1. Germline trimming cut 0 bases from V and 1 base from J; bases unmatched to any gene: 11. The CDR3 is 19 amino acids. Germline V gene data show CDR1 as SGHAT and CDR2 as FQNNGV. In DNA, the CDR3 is TGTGCCAGCAGCTTAGACGCCGACAGGGGAAGTGGAAGCAATCAGCCCCAGCATTTT. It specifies CASSLDADRGSGSNQPQHF. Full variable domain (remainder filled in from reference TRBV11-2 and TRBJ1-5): EAGVAQSPRYKIIEKRQSVAFWCNPISGHATLYWYQQILGQGPKLLIQFQNNGVVDDSQLPKDRFSAERLKGVDSTLKIQPAKLEDSAVYLCASSLDADRGSGSNQPQHFGDGTRLSIL.

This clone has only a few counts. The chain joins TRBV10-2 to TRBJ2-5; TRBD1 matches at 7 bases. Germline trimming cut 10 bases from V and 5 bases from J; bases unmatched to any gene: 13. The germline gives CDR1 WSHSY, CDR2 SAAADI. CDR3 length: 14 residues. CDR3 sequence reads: CAIQDRVGRETQYF. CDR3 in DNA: TGCGCCATCCAAGACAGGGTAGGACGGGAGACCCAGTACTTC.

The CDR3 is CSVVLAVFSLEQFF. CDR3 DNA: TGCAGCGTTGTCCTTGCGGTATTTAGCCTTGAGCAGTTCTTC. This chain links TRBV29-1 with TRBJ2-1; no clear D gene. The CDR3 is 14 residues long. The V gene lost 4 bases and the J gene lost 9 bases, with 19 bases spanning the gap. Germline CDR1 is SQVTM and CDR2 is ANQGSEA.

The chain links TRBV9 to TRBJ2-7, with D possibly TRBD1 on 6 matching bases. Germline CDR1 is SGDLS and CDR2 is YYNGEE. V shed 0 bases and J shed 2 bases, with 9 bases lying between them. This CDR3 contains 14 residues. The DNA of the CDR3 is TGTGCCAGCAGCGTAGGACAGGAGCCCTACGAGCAGTACTTC. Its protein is CASSVGQEPYEQYF.

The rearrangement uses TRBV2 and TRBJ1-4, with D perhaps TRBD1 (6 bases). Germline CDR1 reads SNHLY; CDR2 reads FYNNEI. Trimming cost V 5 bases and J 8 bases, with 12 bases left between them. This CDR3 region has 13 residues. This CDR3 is CASSQGLVEKLFF. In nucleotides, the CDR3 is TGTGCCAGCAGTCAGGGGCTAGTAGAAAAACTGTTTTTT.

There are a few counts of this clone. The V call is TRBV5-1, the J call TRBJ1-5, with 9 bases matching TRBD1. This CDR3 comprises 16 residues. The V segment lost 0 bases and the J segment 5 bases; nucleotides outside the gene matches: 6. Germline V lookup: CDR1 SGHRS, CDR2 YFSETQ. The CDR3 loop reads CASSLDATGGHQPQHF. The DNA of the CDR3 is TGCGCCAGCAGCTTGGATGCGACAGGGGGGCATCAGCCCCAGCATTTT.

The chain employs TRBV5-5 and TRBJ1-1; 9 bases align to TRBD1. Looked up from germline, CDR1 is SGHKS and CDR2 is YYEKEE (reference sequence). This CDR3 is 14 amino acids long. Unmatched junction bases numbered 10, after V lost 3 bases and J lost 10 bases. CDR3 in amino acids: CASSSHRGREVAFF. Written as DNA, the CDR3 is TGTGCCAGCAGCTCCCACAGGGGGCGCGAAGTAGCTTTCTTT. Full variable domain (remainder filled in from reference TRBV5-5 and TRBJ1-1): DAGVTQSPTHLIKTRGQQVTLRCSPISGHKSVSWYQQVLGQGPQFIFQYYEKEERGRGNFPDRFSARQFPNYSSELNVNALLLGDSALYLCASSSHRGREVAFFGQGTRLTVV.

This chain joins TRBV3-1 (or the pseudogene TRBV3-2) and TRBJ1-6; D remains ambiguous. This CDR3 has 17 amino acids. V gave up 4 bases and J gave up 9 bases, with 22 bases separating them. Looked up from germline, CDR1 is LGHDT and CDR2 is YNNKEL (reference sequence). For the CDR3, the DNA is TGTGCCAGCAGCCGCCCCCCGCGGGGAGGGTACCCTTCACCCCTCCACTTT. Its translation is CASSRPPRGGYPSPLHF.

The CDR3: CASSEGRLAGGRGETQYF. The CDR3 DNA is TGTGCCAGCAGCGAGGGAAGACTAGCGGGGGGCAGGGGGGAGACCCAGTACTTC. The rearrangement joins TRBV3-1 (or the pseudogene TRBV3-2) to TRBJ2-5, with 13 bases fitting TRBD2. The CDR3 totals 18 residues. CDR1 and CDR2 (germline): LGHDT, YNNKEL (reference sequence). J was trimmed by 5 bases and V by 5 bases; bases with no gene match: 14.

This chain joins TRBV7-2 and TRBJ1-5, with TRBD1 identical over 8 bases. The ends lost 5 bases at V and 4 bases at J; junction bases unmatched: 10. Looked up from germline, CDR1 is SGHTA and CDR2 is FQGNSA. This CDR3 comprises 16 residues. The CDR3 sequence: CASSVGGGQGNQPQHF. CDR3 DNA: TGTGCCAGCAGCGTAGGGGGCGGACAGGGTAATCAGCCCCAGCATTTT.

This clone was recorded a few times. The CDR3 DNA is TGCGCCAGCAGCTTGGCCACTTATAATTCACCCCTCCACTTT. Its translation is CASSLATYNSPLHF. The gene calls are TRBV5-1 and TRBJ1-6; D remains unclear. This CDR3 has 14 residues. Germline V lookup: CDR1 SGHRS, CDR2 YFSETQ. Deletions cut 0 bases from V and 4 bases from J, with 5 bases between.

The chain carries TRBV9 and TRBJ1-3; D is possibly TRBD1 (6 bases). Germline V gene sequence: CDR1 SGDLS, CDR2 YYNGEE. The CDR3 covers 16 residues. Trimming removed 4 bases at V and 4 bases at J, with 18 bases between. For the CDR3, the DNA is TGTGCCAGCAGCCCGAGGGGGTCTTGGAGCGGAAACACCATATATTTT. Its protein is CASSPRGSWSGNTIYF.